What follows describes a single TCR beta chain. This sample stems from a study of human T cells and chemical hapten exposure. Trimming stripped 6 bases from V and 0 bases from J, with 11 bases between. Germline CDR1 SNHLY, CDR2 FYNNEI. CDR3 length: 14 residues. Each CDR3 protein is one row after TCRdb ran MiXCR on the RACE reads. This table has more than 250,000 distinct CDR3 sequences, about 9% appearing once. The time point denotes: pre-sensitization, week 0. Regarding treatment: therapeutic diphenylcyclopropenone sensitization with weekly scalp DPC. The V call is TRBV2, the J call TRBJ1-1; D not resolved. This sequence was found in a woman between 40 and 50 years old with alopecia areata. Some clones in this sample may be carry-over from other donors' samples. This sample comprised whole blood, obtained in connection with sensitization to the hapten diphenylcyclopropenone (DPC). Written as DNA, the CDR3 is TGTGCCAGCAGGTCGTTTAGCATGAACACTGAAGCTTTCTTT. The encoded protein is CASRSFSMNTEAFF.